The 17 T cell receptor beta chains given below trace back to one sample, sequenced in a study of T cell responses to AZD1222 COVID-19 vaccine. The data were produced by immunoSEQ multiplex PCR, yet TCRdb's version contains in-frame clones alone and is incomplete. The sample has approximately 160,000 clones, 90% to 95% seen once. The specimen comprised peripheral blood, sampled 28 days after the second AZD1222 dose. The receptors stem from an adult who received the AZD1222 COVID-19 vaccine.

The rearrangement joins TRBV15 to TRBJ1-5; D unresolved. V was pared by 8 bases and J by 2 bases, with 7 bases between. This CDR3 is 12 amino acids long. Germline loops: CDR1 LNHNV, CDR2 YYDKDF (reference sequence). The CDR3: CATRTGNQPQHF. The CDR3 region has the DNA TGTGCCACCCGGACCGGCAATCAGCCCCAGCATTTT.

The chain carries TRBV10-3 and TRBJ1-1; TRBD1 agrees at 8 bases. The CDR3 spans 14 residues. V lost 6 bases to trimming and J lost 5 bases; unmatched junction nucleotides: 8. Germline CDR1 is ENHRY and CDR2 is SYGVKD. CDR3 sequence: CAISADRVRTEAFF. CDR3 coding DNA: TGTGCCATCAGCGCGGACAGGGTGCGGACTGAAGCTTTCTTT.

The chain has TRBV3-1 (or the pseudogene TRBV3-2) and TRBJ1-5; D uncertain. The CDR3 covers 14 residues. V lost 5 bases to trimming and J lost 0 bases, with 8 bases between them. Germline V lookup: CDR1 LGHDT, CDR2 YNNKEL (reference sequence). The CDR3: CASSALHSNQPQHF. In nucleotides, the CDR3 is TGTGCCAGCAGCGCTTTACATAGCAATCAGCCCCAGCATTTT.

V gene TRBV28 combines with J gene TRBJ2-5, with 10 bases aligning to TRBD1. Germline CDR1 is MDHEN and CDR2 is SYDVKM. The CDR3 covers 15 residues. The V and J ends lost 3 bases and 7 bases, in that order; junction bases with no gene match: 8. CDR3 sequence reads: CASSLTGGLGGTQYF. The CDR3 DNA reads TGTGCCAGCAGTTTGACAGGGGGCCTAGGGGGGACCCAGTACTTC.

The chain uses TRBV7-2 and TRBJ2-1; 8 nucleotides match TRBD1. The ends lost 3 bases at V and 5 bases at J; junction bases unmatched: 3. Germline loops: CDR1 SGHTA, CDR2 FQGNSA. The CDR3 is made up of 14 amino acids. CDR3 sequence reads: CASSLYRGDNEQFF. Here the CDR3 DNA reads TGTGCCAGCAGCTTGTACAGGGGGGACAATGAGCAGTTCTTC.

This chain uses TRBV7-2 with TRBJ2-3, with D perhaps TRBD2 (6 bases). CDR1 and CDR2 from the germline V gene are SGHTA and FQGNSA. The CDR3 has 14 amino acids. V lost 4 bases and J 0 bases, leaving 8 bases between the germline ends. The CDR3 DNA reads TGTGCCAGCAGCTCAGGGACTAGCACAGATACGCAGTATTTT. It encodes CASSSGTSTDTQYF. Full variable domain (rest looked up from reference TRBV7-2 and TRBJ2-3): GAGVSQSPSNKVTEKGKDVELRCDPISGHTALYWYRQSLGQGLEFLIYFQGNSAPDKSGLPSDRFSAERTGGSVSTLTIQRTQQEDSAVYLCASSSGTSTDTQYFGPGTRLTVL.

This clone was detected a few times. The CDR3 DNA is TGCAGTGCTGCCCCGGACAGGTTAAGCTTCTTC. This gives the protein CSAAPDRLSFF. This sequence joins TRBV20-1 and TRBJ2-1, with 7 nucleotides matching TRBD1. CDR3 size: 11 residues. V trimming: 5 bases; J trimming: 16 bases; junction bases outside the gene matches: 11. CDR1 is DFQATT and CDR2 is SNEGSKA in the germline V gene (reference sequence).

This sequence joins TRBV28 and TRBJ2-7; perhaps TRBD1 as D (6 bases). Between the trimmed V and J ends, which lost 4 bases and 4 bases, there was a span of 14 bases. Germline CDR1 and CDR2: MDHEN and SYDVKM. The CDR3 consists of 14 residues. CDR3 in DNA: TGTGCCAGCAGTTCTGGACAGAGGTCGTACGAGCAGTACTTC. It specifies CASSSGQRSYEQYF.

The gene calls are TRBV6-1 and TRBJ2-7; 8 bases map to TRBD1. This CDR3 contains 16 residues. From germline, CDR1 is MNHNS and CDR2 SASEGT. V trimming: 4 bases; J trimming: 0 bases; junction bases outside the gene matches: 8. The CDR3 here is CASSAILDRDSYEQYF. The CDR3 coding sequence is TGTGCCAGCAGTGCGATCTTGGACAGGGACTCCTACGAGCAGTACTTC.

The V gene is TRBV28, the J gene TRBJ1-5, with D maybe TRBD1 (5 bases). CDR1 is MDHEN, CDR2 SYDVKM, per germline. The CDR3 has 14 residues. V was shortened by 5 bases and J by 4 bases, with 12 bases between the two germline ends. The CDR3 loop is CASSHAWGNQPQHF. The DNA for the CDR3 is TGTGCCAGCAGTCACGCGTGGGGGAATCAGCCCCAGCATTTT.

This chain links TRBV4-1 with TRBJ2-7, with TRBD2 identical over 13 bases. In germline, CDR1 is MGHRA, CDR2 YSYEKL. Trimming took 0 bases from V and 6 from J; bases not matched to a gene: 5. The length of the CDR3 is 16 residues. CDR3 sequence (DNA): TGCGCCAGCAGCCAAGACGGACTAGCGGGAGTCCGCGAGCAGTACTTC. It yields the protein CASSQDGLAGVREQYF.

This sequence joins TRBV28 and TRBJ2-7; D is possibly TRBD1 (5 bases). The CDR3 is made up of 13 amino acids. Trimming took off 4 bases at V and 3 bases at J, with 10 bases between the two ends. Germline V CDR1 and CDR2: MDHEN, SYDVKM. Written as DNA, the CDR3 is TGTGCCAGCAGTTGGGGCAGTGTCTACGAGCAGTACTTC. Translating gives CASSWGSVYEQYF.

The chain joins TRBV7-8 to TRBJ1-2, with 9 bases lining up with TRBD1. J lost 4 bases, V lost 3 bases, and 3 bases had no gene match. Germline CDR1 reads SGHVS; CDR2 reads FQNEAQ. This CDR3 spans 14 amino acids. CDR3 loop: CASSFLTGGYGYTF. In DNA form, the CDR3 reads TGTGCCAGCAGCTTTTTGACAGGGGGCTATGGCTACACCTTC.

This clone has only a few counts. The CDR3: CASSLAGRGPNEKLFF. The CDR3, as DNA: TGTGCCAGCAGCTTAGCGGGGAGGGGGCCTAATGAAAAACTGTTTTTT. The chain combines TRBV7-6 with TRBJ1-4, with TRBD1 matching 7 bases. This CDR3 spans 16 amino acids. V was pared by 0 bases and J by 3 bases, with 4 bases of the junction left unmatched. Germline loops: CDR1 SGHVS, CDR2 FNYEAQ.

The V call is TRBV4-2, the J call TRBJ1-1, with 7 bases identical to TRBD1. Trimming removed 4 bases from V and 4 bases from J; junction bases left unmatched: 12. CDR1 is LGHNA and CDR2 is YNFKEQ in the germline V gene. The CDR3 is 16 amino acids. CDR3 in DNA: TGTGCCAGCAGCCCGTCGGGACAGAGGCCTAGCACTGAAGCTTTCTTT. It codes for CASSPSGQRPSTEAFF.

The V call is TRBV27, the J call TRBJ1-1; no reliable D call. V shed 5 bases and J shed 4 bases, with 17 bases lying between them. Germline V gene lookup returns CDR1 MNHEY and CDR2 SMNVEV (reference sequence). This CDR3 is built from 15 residues. The DNA of the CDR3 is TGTGCCAGCAGTCCCCCGGACGTTTTTGGCACTGAAGCTTTCTTT. Protein: CASSPPDVFGTEAFF.

The table lists this clone with a count of one. The V gene is TRBV4-1, the J gene TRBJ1-1; 7 bases agree with TRBD1. Per germline, CDR1 MGHRA and CDR2 YSYEKL. The ends lost 7 bases at V and 5 bases at J; junction bases unmatched: 13. The CDR3 consists of 15 residues. The CDR3 bases are TGCGCCAGCACTAGGGAGGGCAGGGGGGAAACTGAAGCTTTCTTT. Residues: CASTREGRGETEAFF.